The source of this T cell receptor (beta chain) is a study of cytomegalovirus exposure and HLA in healthy donors. Study-wide results and caveats: A later analysis revealed that TCR association rates differed between HLA loci, peaking at DRB1 and bottoming out at HLA-C. TCR beta sequences numbering 16,951 were associated with HLA alleles at 0.05 false discovery rate in a later analysis.

This clone was seen a handful of times. Its antigen is unknown. The CDR3 is made up of 15 amino acids. The germline gives CDR1 MNHEY, CDR2 SVGAGI. V gave up 0 bases and J gave up 8 bases, with 11 bases separating them. 60 Vbeta and 13 Jbeta primers were used in PCR. Produced via immunoSEQ multiplex PCR; TCRdb's table is partial and in-frame only. Counted here are roughly 86,000 clones, about three fifths occurring once; the ten biggest clones make up 3.9%. The gene calls are TRBV6-5 and TRBJ1-6; D is undetermined. The sequence was collected from a man younger than 45 in good health and CMV-seronegative. Sequenced sample: PBMCs. The CDR3 region has the DNA TGTGCCAGCAGTTACTCTTGGTCGAGGGATTCACCCCTCCACTTT. It codes for CASSYSWSRDSPLHF.